Following are 10 T cell receptor beta chains from one sample sequenced in a study of shared clonotypes between healthy human individuals. TCRdb's table, derived via immunoSEQ multiplex PCR, lists solely in-frame clones and lacks some. The table includes about 470,000 clones, about 76% detected once. The sequencing sample was made of PBMCs. These receptors were collected from a woman aged 35 to 49 in good health. Some clones in this sample may be carry-over from other donors' samples.

With respect to this clone: At one end, the junction sequence differs from germline, possibly due to a read error. The chain employs TRBV4-1 and TRBJ2-7, with D possibly being TRBD2 (5 bases). The CDR3 consists of 15 residues. From germline, CDR1 is MGHRA and CDR2 YSYEKL. The CDR3 DNA reads as TGCGCCAGCAGCCAAATGCACGCTTCTGACTACGGGCAGTACTTC. Translation gives CASSQMHASDYGQYF.

The rearrangement joins TRBV19 to TRBJ2-7, with 9 bases that match TRBD2. CDR1 and CDR2 (germline): LNHDA, SQIVND (reference sequence). The trim removed 3 bases at V and 2 bases at J, leaving 5 bases unmatched. The CDR3 runs 15 residues. CDR3 sequence reads: CASSIASGNPYEQYF. CDR3 in DNA: TGTGCCAGTAGTATCGCTAGCGGGAACCCCTACGAGCAGTACTTC.

The V call is TRBV7-6, the J call TRBJ2-2; 10 bases are a match to TRBD1. V lost 4 bases, J lost 5 bases, and 1 base stayed unmatched. Per the germline V gene, CDR1 is SGHVS and CDR2 is FNYEAQ. CDR3 length: 14 amino acids. The CDR3 loop reads CASSWDRGTGELFF. The CDR3 bases are TGTGCCAGCAGCTGGGACAGGGGTACCGGGGAGCTGTTTTTT.

J is TRBJ1-3 and V is TRBV27, with D maybe TRBD1 (5 bases). V lost 6 bases, J lost 0 bases, and 12 bases lay in between. Germline CDR1 and CDR2: MNHEY and SMNVEV (reference sequence). This CDR3 contains 15 residues. CDR3: CASRRAGTSGNTIYF. DNA of the CDR3: TGTGCCAGCAGACGAGCAGGGACCTCTGGAAACACCATATATTTT.

This clone has more than one count but fewer than ten. This rearrangement joins TRBV20-1 to TRBJ1-4, with D unresolved. The germline V gene encodes CDR1 DFQATT and CDR2 SNEGSKA (reference sequence). The CDR3 loop spans 11 amino acids. V was pared by 3 bases and J by 7 bases, with 6 bases between. The CDR3 DNA reads as TGCAGTGCTAGGCCGGGTGAAAAACTGTTTTTT. Amino acids: CSARPGEKLFF.

The V call is TRBV5-1, the J call TRBJ1-1, with 10 nucleotides matching TRBD1. Germline loops: CDR1 SGHRS, CDR2 YFSETQ. This CDR3 is built from 16 residues. V was pared by 0 bases and J by 8 bases, with 10 bases of the junction left unmatched. The DNA of the CDR3 is TGCGCCAGCAGCTTGGCCGGGACAGGGGCGCCAGACGAAGCTTTCTTT. As protein: CASSLAGTGAPDEAFF.

The rearrangement links TRBV2 to TRBJ1-1; tentatively, D is TRBD1 (5 bases). Trimming shortened V by 2 bases and J by 1 base, and 11 bases separated the two germline ends. CDR3 length equals 15 residues. The germline V gene encodes CDR1 SNHLY and CDR2 FYNNEI. In DNA, the CDR3 is TGTGCCAGCAGTGAATTGAGTGGGGCGAACACTGAAGCTTTCTTT. Protein: CASSELSGANTEAFF.

The J gene is TRBJ2-3, the V gene TRBV18, with D hard to call. With 3 bases removed from V and 0 bases from J, the gap between germline ends came to 13 bases. Germline V CDR1 and CDR2: KGHSH, LQKENI. The CDR3 contains 16 residues. CDR3 sequence (DNA): TGTGCCAGCTCACCCCCCGGATGGGATAGCACAGATACGCAGTATTTT. Amino acids: CASSPPGWDSTDTQYF.

The V call is TRBV5-1, the J call TRBJ2-5; a possible D gene is TRBD1 (6 bases). The V end was cut by 4 bases, the J end by 1 base, with 11 bases between. CDR3 size: 14 residues. CDR1 SGHRS and CDR2 YFSETQ come from the germline V gene. The CDR3 reads CASSARGPQETQYF. CDR3 bases: TGCGCCAGCAGCGCCAGGGGCCCCCAAGAGACCCAGTACTTC.

This clone was observed once. The chain uses TRBV15 and TRBJ2-1; D perhaps matches TRBD1 (5 bases). Trimming shortened V by 3 bases and J by 5 bases, and 11 bases separated the two germline ends. The V gene's germline CDR1 is LNHNV and CDR2 YYDKDF (reference sequence). The CDR3 is 14 amino acids. The CDR3 nucleotides read TGTGCCACCAGCAGTGACTCGACAGACAATGAGCAGTTCTTC. Translated, it gives CATSSDSTDNEQFF.